The 21 T cell receptor beta chains presented below share a single source sample, sequenced in a study of identical twins. TCRdb called the 5' RACE reads again in MiXCR, with one record for every CDR3 protein. This sample has a few hundred thousand distinct CDR3 sequences, with around 20% found just once. Sequencing input: naive T cells sorted from blood. The receptors were gathered from a man aged 50 to 59 in good health.

There are many counts of this clonotype. The CDR3 here is CASSLQGNSPLHF. The CDR3 nucleotides read TGTGCCAGCAGTTTACAAGGGAATTCACCCCTCCACTTT. This chain joins TRBV12-3 or TRBV12-4 and TRBJ1-6; D gene unclear. The V end was cut by 2 bases, the J end by 7 bases, with 6 bases between. CDR3 size: 13 residues.

In this sample, this clonotype turned up a few times. The rearrangement links TRBV5-1 to TRBJ1-2, with a possible D match to TRBD1 (5 bases). Trimming took off 4 bases at V and 8 bases at J, with 21 bases between the two ends. The CDR3 sequence is 15 residues long. CDR1 is SGHRS, CDR2 YFSETQ, per germline. The CDR3 DNA reads TGCGCCAGCAGCCCGGGACTTGAGGGGTATAAGGGCTACACCTTC. It codes for CASSPGLEGYKGYTF.

The chain recombines TRBV6-1 with TRBJ2-5; D may be TRBD1 or TRBD2 (5 bases each). From germline, CDR1 is MNHNS and CDR2 SASEGT. This CDR3 comprises 14 residues. V lost 2 bases and J lost 2, with 9 bases in between. The CDR3 sequence is CASSEQGRQETQYF. As DNA, the CDR3 is TGTGCCAGCAGTGAACAGGGACGTCAAGAGACCCAGTACTTC.

This chain uses TRBV7-9 with TRBJ1-2; D unresolved. The CDR3 is 15 amino acids. The germline CDR1 and CDR2 sequences are SEHNR and FQNEAQ (reference sequence). Trimming shortened V by 1 base and J by 5 bases, and 14 bases separated the two germline ends. The CDR3 coding sequence is TGTGCCAGCAGCTTAGGGGCAGCCCGTCCATATGGCTACACCTTC. Protein sequence: CASSLGAARPYGYTF.

This clonotype has just a few counts. The chain carries TRBV5-1 and TRBJ2-1; either TRBD1 or TRBD2 may supply D (5 bases each). The CDR3 runs 16 residues. Trimming shortened V by 4 bases and J by 3 bases, and 17 bases separated the two germline ends. Germline V lookup: CDR1 SGHRS, CDR2 YFSETQ. The CDR3 loop reads CASSPQEGTDYNEQFF. CDR3 coding DNA: TGCGCCAGCAGCCCCCAAGAGGGGACGGACTACAATGAGCAGTTCTTC. Drawing the rest from reference TRBV5-1 and TRBJ2-1, the complete variable domain is KAGVTQTPRYLIKTRGQQVTLSCSPISGHRSVSWYQQTPGQGLQFLFEYFSETQRNKGNFPGRFSGRQFSNSRSEMNVSTLELGDSALYLCASSPQEGTDYNEQFFGPGTRLTVL.

This chain uses TRBV10-3 with TRBJ2-5; TRBD1 agrees at 9 bases. This CDR3 region has 12 residues. From germline, CDR1 is ENHRY and CDR2 SYGVKD. Trimming removed 10 bases from V and 3 bases from J; junction bases left unmatched: 3. In nucleotides, the CDR3 is TGTGCCACACGGACAGGGGAAGAGACCCAGTACTTC. This sequence encodes CATRTGEETQYF.

This clonotype appeared a few times. The chain joins TRBV4-2 to TRBJ1-6; D call uncertain. Per the germline V gene, CDR1 is LGHNA and CDR2 is YNFKEQ. The germline V and J ends were trimmed by 4 bases and 8 bases, with 12 bases remaining between them. The CDR3 is 14 amino acids. The DNA for the CDR3 is TGTGCCAGCAGCCCGGAGGGTACGGATTCACCCCTCCACTTT. Amino acids: CASSPEGTDSPLHF.

This clonotype was counted only a few times. The rearrangement uses TRBV5-1 and TRBJ2-1; TRBD2 matches 7 bases. The CDR3 covers 13 residues. J was trimmed by 9 bases and V by 2 bases; bases with no gene match: 5. The germline CDR1 and CDR2 sequences are SGHRS and YFSETQ. Here the CDR3 DNA reads TGCGCCAGCAGCTTTCGCGGGAGCCCTGAGCAGTTCTTC. It yields the protein CASSFRGSPEQFF.

The chain employs TRBV4-3 and TRBJ2-2, with D uncertain. Trimming removed 2 bases from V and 4 bases from J, with 5 bases in between. Per germline, CDR1 LGHNA and CDR2 YSLEER. The CDR3 is 13 amino acids. This chain's CDR3 is CASSQWGTGELFF. The CDR3 DNA follows: TGCGCCAGCAGCCAATGGGGCACCGGGGAGCTGTTTTTT.

The rearrangement uses TRBV18 and TRBJ1-1; maybe TRBD1 (5 bases). The CDR3 is 15 residues long. Germline CDR1 is KGHSH and CDR2 is LQKENI. Trimming pared 0 bases from V and 0 bases from J, leaving 8 bases between. The CDR3: CASSPPGTLNTEAFF. The CDR3 nucleotides are TGTGCCAGCTCACCACCGGGGACCCTGAACACTGAAGCTTTCTTT.

This clonotype was observed many times. The genes are TRBV21-1 and TRBJ2-6; the table gives TRBD1 as D, unverified against the DNA. TRBV21-1 has pseudogene status. This CDR3 comprises 15 residues. CDR3: CASSKHRAGANVLTF. CDR3 coding DNA: TGTGCCAGCAGCAAACACAGGGCTGGGGCCAACGTCCTGACTTTC.

This clonotype was counted many times. J is TRBJ2-1 and V is TRBV29-1; 7 nucleotides agree with TRBD2. CDR3 length equals 14 residues. Trimming took 6 bases from V and 4 from J; bases not matched to a gene: 9. CDR1 is SQVTM, CDR2 ANQGSEA, per germline. CDR3 loop: CSVFGGRLYNEQFF. CDR3 nucleotide sequence: TGCAGCGTCTTCGGCGGGAGATTGTACAATGAGCAGTTCTTC.

CDR3 bases: TGTGCCAGCAGCCTCCGGACAGCGAACACTGAAGCTTTCTTT. Translation: CASSLRTANTEAFF. The rearrangement links TRBV27 to TRBJ1-1; D might be TRBD1 (6 bases). V lost 6 bases and J 1 base, leaving 12 bases between the germline ends. This CDR3 region has 14 residues. Germline V CDR1 and CDR2: MNHEY, SMNVEV (reference sequence).

The J gene is TRBJ2-7, the V gene TRBV6-1, with TRBD2 matching over 8 bases. Trimming removed 5 bases from V and 0 bases from J; junction bases left unmatched: 15. From germline, CDR1 is MNHNS and CDR2 SASEGT. CDR3 length equals 18 residues. The CDR3 region is CASSRAPGRAGVSYEQYF. The DNA for the CDR3 is TGTGCCAGCAGTAGGGCCCCTGGGAGAGCGGGGGTCTCCTACGAGCAGTACTTC.

As to this clonotype: This may come from a read error, since a much larger clone is one base off. The CDR3 end shows no conserved phenylalanine or tryptophan, and so a read error is likely. This rearrangement joins TRBV6-1 to TRBJ2-7; the match to TRBD2 covers 8 bases. Germline assignment: CDR1 MNHNS and CDR2 SASEGT. The CDR3 spans 15 residues. V gave up 5 bases and J gave up 0 bases; unmatched junction bases: 6. The CDR3 DNA follows: TGTGCCAGCAGTAGGGGAAGCGGGAGCTCCTACGAGCAGTACCTC. Translating gives CASSRGSGSSYEQYL.

This clonotype was counted at least ten times. The V gene is TRBV2, the J gene TRBJ2-1; D call uncertain. V lost 6 bases and J lost 10, with 10 bases in between. This CDR3 is 11 amino acids long. Looked up from germline, CDR1 is SNHLY and CDR2 is FYNNEI. The CDR3: CASRASREQFF. The CDR3 nucleotides are TGTGCCAGCAGGGCTTCGCGCGAGCAGTTCTTC. Full variable domain (remainder filled in from reference TRBV2 and TRBJ2-1): EPEVTQTPSHQVTQMGQEVILRCVPISNHLYFYWYRQILGQKVEFLVSFYNNEISEKSEIFDDQFSVERPDGSNFTLKIRSTKLEDSAMYFCASRASREQFFGPGTRLTVL.

This clonotype has more than one count but fewer than ten. The chain has TRBV6-2 or TRBV6-3 and TRBJ1-6; D gene ambiguous. The V end lost 2 bases, the J end lost 7 bases, and 9 bases lay between the germline ends. CDR3 length equals 14 residues. Looked up from germline, CDR1 is MNHEY and CDR2 is SVGEGT. CDR3 region: CASSYGQQNSPLHF. In nucleotides, the CDR3 is TGTGCCAGCAGTTACGGGCAGCAGAATTCACCCCTCCACTTT.

J is TRBJ1-6 and V is TRBV20-1; possible D gene TRBD1, 6 bases. Per germline, CDR1 DFQATT and CDR2 SNEGSKA (reference sequence). Between the trimmed V and J ends, which lost 1 base and 10 bases, there was a span of 11 bases. CDR3 size: 13 residues. The CDR3 region has the DNA TGCAGTGCTAGAGCTGACAGGCTCTCACCCCTCCACTTT. This gives the protein CSARADRLSPLHF.

The chain employs TRBV25-1 and TRBJ1-1, with D hard to call. The length of the CDR3 is 13 residues. Germline-derived CDR1 and CDR2 are MGHDK and SYGVNS. V was clipped by 8 bases and J by 1 base, with 11 bases between them. The CDR3 bases are TGTGCCAGCCTGGGAGGGTGGAACACTGAAGCTTTCTTT. Translation: CASLGGWNTEAFF.

This sequence joins TRBV14 and TRBJ2-1; no definite D call. This CDR3 spans 16 amino acids. Trimming stripped 1 base from V and 0 bases from J, with 10 bases between. Germline V gene sequence: CDR1 SGHDN, CDR2 FVKESK. This chain's CDR3 is CASSQGLPSSYNEQFF. For the CDR3, the DNA is TGTGCCAGCAGCCAAGGGCTACCGAGCTCCTACAATGAGCAGTTCTTC. Using reference TRBV14 and TRBJ2-1 for the parts outside the CDR3, the full variable domain is EAGVTQFPSHSVIEKGQTVTLRCDPISGHDNLYWYRRVMGKEIKFLLHFVKESKQDESGMPNNRFLAERTGGTYSTLKVQPAELEDSGVYFCASSQGLPSSYNEQFFGPGTRLTVL.

The genes are TRBV7-8 and TRBJ2-3; D is ambiguous. Trimming took 4 bases from V and 9 from J, leaving 8 bases between them. This CDR3 spans 11 amino acids. Germline CDR1 SGHVS, CDR2 FQNEAQ. The CDR3 nucleotides read TGTGCCAGCAGCTCACAGCTGACGCAGTATTTT. Encoded protein: CASSSQLTQYF.